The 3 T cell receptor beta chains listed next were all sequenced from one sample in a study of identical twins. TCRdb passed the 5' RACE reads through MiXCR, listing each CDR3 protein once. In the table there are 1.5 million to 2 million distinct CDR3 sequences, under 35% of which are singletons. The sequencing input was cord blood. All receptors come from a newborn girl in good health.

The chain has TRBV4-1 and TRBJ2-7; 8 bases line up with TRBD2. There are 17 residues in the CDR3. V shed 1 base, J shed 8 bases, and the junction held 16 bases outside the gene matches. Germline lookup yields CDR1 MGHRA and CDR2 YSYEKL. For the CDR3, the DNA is TGCGCCAGCAGCCAAGCCCACGGGAGGGGCTCCTACAATAAGCAGTACTTC. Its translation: CASSQAHGRGSYNKQYF.

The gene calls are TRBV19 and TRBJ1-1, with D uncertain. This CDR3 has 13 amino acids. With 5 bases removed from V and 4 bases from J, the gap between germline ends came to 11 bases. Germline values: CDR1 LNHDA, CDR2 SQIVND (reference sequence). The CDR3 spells CASSRWAGTEAFF. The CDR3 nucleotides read TGTGCCAGTAGTCGCTGGGCGGGCACTGAAGCTTTCTTT.

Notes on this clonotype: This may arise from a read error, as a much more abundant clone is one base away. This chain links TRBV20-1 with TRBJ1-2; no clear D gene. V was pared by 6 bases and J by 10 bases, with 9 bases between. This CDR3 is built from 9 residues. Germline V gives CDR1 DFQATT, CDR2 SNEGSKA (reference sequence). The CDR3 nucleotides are TGCAGTGCCACTAGTGACTACACCTTC. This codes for CSATSDYTF.